The source of this T cell receptor beta chain is a study of PD-1 blockade in classical Hodgkin lymphoma. Regarding the study as a whole: Patients excluded were those beginning nivolumab under 1 year after ASCT. It was CD4+ TCR diversity, not CD8+, that rose significantly by C4D1.

Turning to this clone: Its antigen is currently unknown.

Germline V gives CDR1 LNHDA, CDR2 SQIVND (reference sequence). CDR3 length: 16 residues. J was trimmed by 2 bases and V by 6 bases; bases with no gene match: 7. The protocol was immunoSEQ multiplex PCR, while the TCRdb copy is restricted to in-frame clones and leaves out a portion. The table has tens of thousands of clones, approximately 80% seen once. Time point denoted: cycle 4 day 1 (C4D1), after more than five weeks of nivolumab. Each patient experienced a relapse that followed autologous stem cell transplantation, and brentuximab vedotin exposure varied. Patients had relapsed/refractory classical Hodgkin lymphoma with complete response, partial response or progressive disease as best response.

The sequence derives from a human donor with classical Hodgkin lymphoma. Here the sequenced sample was peripheral blood mononuclear cells (PBMCs), taken before the fourth cycle of nivolumab. This chain uses TRBV19 with TRBJ2-3, with 11 bases that match TRBD2. CDR3 sequence: CASSPLAGGTTDTQYF. CDR3 in DNA: TGTGCCAGTAGCCCTCTAGCGGGAGGAACCACAGATACGCAGTATTTT.